This TCR beta chain is drawn from a study of neurological immune-mediated disorders. The germline V and J ends were trimmed by 6 bases and 2 bases, with 20 bases remaining between them. Per germline, CDR1 MNHEY and CDR2 SVGEGT. CDR3 size: 16 residues. Findings and caveats of the study: None of the CDR3 amino acid sequences found in expanded clones was shared across subjects. This suggests that the TCR-beta repertoires were private in all groups.

This clonotype was recorded many times. Its target is unknown. Each CDR3 protein is one row after TCRdb ran MiXCR on the 5' RACE reads. The sample has some 20,000 distinct CDR3 sequences, 12% to 15% seen once. Sequenced material: CD4+ T cells from blood. This sequence was found in a woman aged 55-70 years with HTLV-1-associated myelopathy (HAM/TSP). This chain joins TRBV6-2 or TRBV6-3 and TRBJ2-7, with TRBD2 as a possible D gene (6 bases). The CDR3 here is CASSDPHGGSPYEQYF. In nucleotides, the CDR3 is TGTGCCAGCAGCGACCCCCACGGGGGTTCCCCCTACGAGCAGTACTTC.